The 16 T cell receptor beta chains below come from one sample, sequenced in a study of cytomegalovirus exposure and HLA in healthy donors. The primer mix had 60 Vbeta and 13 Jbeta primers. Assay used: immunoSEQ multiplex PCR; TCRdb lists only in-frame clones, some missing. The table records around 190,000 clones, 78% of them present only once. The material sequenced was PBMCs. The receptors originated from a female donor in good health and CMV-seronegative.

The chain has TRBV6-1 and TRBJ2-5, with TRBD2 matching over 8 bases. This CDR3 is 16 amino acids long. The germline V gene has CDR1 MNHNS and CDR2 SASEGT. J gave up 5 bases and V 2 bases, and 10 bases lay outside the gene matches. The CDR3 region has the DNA TGTGCCAGCAGTGAAATCCGCAGCGGGAGAGGGGAGACCCAGTACTTC. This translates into CASSEIRSGRGETQYF.

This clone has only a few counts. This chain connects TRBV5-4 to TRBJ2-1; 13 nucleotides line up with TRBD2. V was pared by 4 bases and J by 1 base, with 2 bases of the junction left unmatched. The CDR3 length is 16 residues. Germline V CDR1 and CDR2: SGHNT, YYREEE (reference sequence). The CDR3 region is CASSTTSGGSYNEQFF. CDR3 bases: TGTGCCAGCAGCACGACTAGCGGGGGGTCCTACAATGAGCAGTTCTTC.

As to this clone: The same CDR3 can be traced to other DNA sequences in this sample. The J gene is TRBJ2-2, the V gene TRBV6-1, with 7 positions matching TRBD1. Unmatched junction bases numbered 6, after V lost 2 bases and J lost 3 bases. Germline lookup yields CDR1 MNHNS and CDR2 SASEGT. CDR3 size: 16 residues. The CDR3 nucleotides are TGTGCCAGCAGTGAACTTAACAGGGGTGACACCGGGGAGCTGTTTTTT. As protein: CASSELNRGDTGELFF.

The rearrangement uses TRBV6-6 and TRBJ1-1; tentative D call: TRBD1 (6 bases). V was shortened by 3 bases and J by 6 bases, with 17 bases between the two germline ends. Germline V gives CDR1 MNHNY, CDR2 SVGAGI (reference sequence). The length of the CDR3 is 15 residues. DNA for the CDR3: TGTGCCAGCAGTTATCCACAGGGAGACGGGGCTGAAGCTTTCTTT. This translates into CASSYPQGDGAEAFF.

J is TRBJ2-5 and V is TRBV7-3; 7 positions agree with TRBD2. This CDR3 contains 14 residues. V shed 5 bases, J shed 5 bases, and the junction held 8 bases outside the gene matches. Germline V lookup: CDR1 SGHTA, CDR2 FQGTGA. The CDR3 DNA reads TGTGCCAGCAGCCCATCGCGGGGAGGGGAGACCCAGTACTTC. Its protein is CASSPSRGGETQYF.

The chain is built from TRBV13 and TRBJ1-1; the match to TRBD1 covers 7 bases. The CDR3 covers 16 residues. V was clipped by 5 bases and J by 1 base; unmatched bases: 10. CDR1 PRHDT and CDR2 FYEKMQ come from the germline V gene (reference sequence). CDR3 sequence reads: CASSDQTGTANTEAFF. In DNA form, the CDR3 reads TGTGCCAGCAGCGATCAAACCGGGACAGCGAACACTGAAGCTTTCTTT.

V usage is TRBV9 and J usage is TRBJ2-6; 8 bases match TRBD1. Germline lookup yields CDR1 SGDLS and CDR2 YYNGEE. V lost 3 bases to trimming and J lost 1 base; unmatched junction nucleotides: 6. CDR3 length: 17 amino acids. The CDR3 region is CASSAGGAGSGANVLTF. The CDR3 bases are TGTGCCAGCAGCGCAGGGGGCGCTGGTTCTGGGGCCAACGTCCTGACTTTC.

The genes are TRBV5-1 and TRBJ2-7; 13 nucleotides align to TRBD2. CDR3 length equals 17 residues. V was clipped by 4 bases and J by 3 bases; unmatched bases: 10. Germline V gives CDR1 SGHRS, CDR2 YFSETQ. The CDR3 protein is CASSQQSGTSGIYEQYF. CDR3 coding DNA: TGCGCCAGCAGCCAACAATCGGGGACTAGCGGGATCTACGAGCAGTACTTC.

The CDR3 spells CASSLGQGLSYNEQFF. The DNA for the CDR3 is TGTGCCAGCAGCTTAGGGCAGGGGTTGAGCTACAATGAGCAGTTCTTC. V and J are TRBV7-3 and TRBJ2-1; D might be TRBD1 (6 bases). Germline V gene sequence: CDR1 SGHTA, CDR2 FQGTGA. V was shortened by 2 bases and J by 3 bases, with 14 bases between the two germline ends. The CDR3 contains 16 residues. Using reference TRBV7-3 and TRBJ2-1 for the parts outside the CDR3, the full variable domain is GAGVSQTPSNKVTEKGKYVELRCDPISGHTALYWYRQSLGQGPEFLIYFQGTGAADDSGLPNDRFFAVRPEGSVSTLKIQRTERGDSAVYLCASSLGQGLSYNEQFFGPGTRLTVL.

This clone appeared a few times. In nucleotides, the CDR3 is TGTGTTTTCAAGCAGAAGGCGGCATACGAGCAGTACTTC. Translation gives CVFKQKAAYEQYF. V usage is TRBV2 and J usage is TRBJ2-7; D remains unclear. CDR3 size: 13 residues. Germline V gene data show CDR1 as SNHLY and CDR2 as FYNNEI.

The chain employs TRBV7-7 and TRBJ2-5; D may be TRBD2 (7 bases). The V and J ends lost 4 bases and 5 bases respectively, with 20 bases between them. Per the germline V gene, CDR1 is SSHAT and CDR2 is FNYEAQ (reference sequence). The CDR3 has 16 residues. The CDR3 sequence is CASSSYPREGEETQYF. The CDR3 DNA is TGTGCCAGCAGCTCGTACCCCAGGGAGGGGGAGGAGACCCAGTACTTC.

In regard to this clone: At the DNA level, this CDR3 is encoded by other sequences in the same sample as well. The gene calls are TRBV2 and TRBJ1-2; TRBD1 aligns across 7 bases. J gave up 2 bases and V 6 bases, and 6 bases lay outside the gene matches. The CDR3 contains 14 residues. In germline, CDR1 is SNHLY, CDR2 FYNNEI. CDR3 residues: CASRGTGQNYGYTF. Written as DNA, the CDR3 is TGTGCCAGCAGAGGTACGGGACAGAACTATGGCTACACCTTC.

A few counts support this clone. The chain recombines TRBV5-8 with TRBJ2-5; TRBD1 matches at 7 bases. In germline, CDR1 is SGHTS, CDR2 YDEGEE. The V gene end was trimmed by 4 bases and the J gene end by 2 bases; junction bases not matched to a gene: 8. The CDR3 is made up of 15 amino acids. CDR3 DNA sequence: TGTGCCAGCAGCCTCCGGGACAGACTACAAGAGACCCAGTACTTC. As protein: CASSLRDRLQETQYF.

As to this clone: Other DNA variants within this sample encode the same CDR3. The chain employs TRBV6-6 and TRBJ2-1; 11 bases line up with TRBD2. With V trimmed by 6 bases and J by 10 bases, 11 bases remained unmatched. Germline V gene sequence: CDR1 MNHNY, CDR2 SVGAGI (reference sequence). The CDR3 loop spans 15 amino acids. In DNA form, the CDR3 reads TGTGCCAGCAGAACACCGGGCGGACTAGCGGGCGAGCAGTTCTTC. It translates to CASRTPGGLAGEQFF.

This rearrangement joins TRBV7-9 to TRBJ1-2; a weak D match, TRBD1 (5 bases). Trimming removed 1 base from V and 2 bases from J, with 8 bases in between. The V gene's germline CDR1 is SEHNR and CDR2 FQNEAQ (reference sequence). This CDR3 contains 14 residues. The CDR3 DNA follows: TGTGCCAGCAGCTTAGGCCAGGGCAACTATGGCTACACCTTC. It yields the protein CASSLGQGNYGYTF.

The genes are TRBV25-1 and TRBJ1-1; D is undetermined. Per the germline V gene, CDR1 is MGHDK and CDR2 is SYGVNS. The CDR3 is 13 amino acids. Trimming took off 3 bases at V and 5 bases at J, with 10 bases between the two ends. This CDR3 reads CASSEGDWTEAFF. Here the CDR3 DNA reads TGTGCCAGCAGTGAGGGAGATTGGACTGAAGCTTTCTTT.